The next 10 T cell receptor beta chains were all read from a single sample in a study of vaccination effects on CD4 cells after COVID-19. The antigens of these receptors remain unknown. Before sequencing, viral peptide pools were used by the ViraFEST assay to expand antigen-specific CD4+ T cells. It was after approximately 11 days of culture that CD4+ T cells were isolated. Prior SARS-CoV-2 infection was absent in the vaccine recipients, as shown by negative nucleocapsid antibodies. Clones were read by immunoSEQ multiplex PCR, and TCRdb kept only the in-frame ones, dropping some. The profile shows roughly 42,000 clones, around 77% of them singletons. The sequences come from CD4+ T cells from PBMCs cultured with HCoV-NL63 spike peptides, collected before COVID-19 vaccination. Every receptor here comes from a human donor who received a COVID-19 vaccine.

This chain connects TRBV12-5 to TRBJ2-1; no firm D call. V was clipped by 6 bases and J by 0 bases, with 12 bases between them. This CDR3 is 15 amino acids long. Per the germline V gene, CDR1 is LGHNT and CDR2 is FRNRAP. CDR3 sequence: CASGPNWSSYNEQFF. The CDR3 nucleotides read TGTGCTAGTGGCCCAAACTGGAGCTCCTACAATGAGCAGTTCTTC. Full variable domain (rest looked up from reference TRBV12-5 and TRBJ2-1): DARVTQTPRHKVTEMGQEVTMRCQPILGHNTVFWYRQTMMQGLELLAYFRNRAPLDDSGMPKDRFSAEMPDATLATLKIQPSEPRDSAVYFCASGPNWSSYNEQFFGPGTRLTVL.

The chain combines TRBV5-1 with TRBJ1-1; no clear D. CDR1 and CDR2 from the germline V gene are SGHRS and YFSETQ. The germline V and J ends were trimmed by 0 bases and 1 base, with 7 bases remaining between them. The CDR3 sequence is 14 residues long. In DNA form, the CDR3 reads TGCGCCAGCAGCTTGGGGAGTGGGAACACTGAAGCTTTCTTT. It translates to CASSLGSGNTEAFF.

This clone appeared a single time. The chain uses TRBV21-1 and TRBJ2-1; the table calls TRBD2, which could not be checked here. TRBV21-1 is listed as a pseudogene. The CDR3 spans 14 residues. DNA for the CDR3: TGTGCCAGCAGCCCAAGCCCCCTGTACAATGAGCAGTTCTTC. Protein product: CASSPSPLYNEQFF.

This rearrangement joins TRBV6-5 to TRBJ2-2; D not resolved. V was shortened by 7 bases and J by 0 bases, with 12 bases between the two germline ends. This CDR3 contains 15 residues. CDR1 and CDR2 (germline): MNHEY, SVGAGI. In nucleotides, the CDR3 is TGTGCCAGCACCCGTAAGGGATCGAACACCGGGGAGCTGTTTTTT. This encodes CASTRKGSNTGELFF.

The chain recombines TRBV29-1 with TRBJ2-6; the D gene is possibly TRBD2 (5 bases). The V end lost 2 bases, the J end lost 1 base, and 6 bases lay between the germline ends. This CDR3 is built from 14 residues. Germline V gene sequence: CDR1 SQVTM, CDR2 ANQGSEA. The CDR3 DNA sequence: TGCAGCGTTGAATCGGGATCTGGGGCCAACGTCCTGACTTTC. Translated: CSVESGSGANVLTF.

This clone was counted once. This rearrangement joins TRBV5-6 to TRBJ2-2, with 7 positions matching TRBD2. Germline V gene sequence: CDR1 SGHDT, CDR2 YYEEEE. This CDR3 comprises 15 residues. Trimming at V came to 0 bases and at J to 3 bases, leaving 2 bases not matched to a gene. Written as DNA, the CDR3 is TGTGCCAGCAGCTTGGGGCGGGGGTACACCGGGGAGCTGTTTTTT. Protein product: CASSLGRGYTGELFF.

The V call is TRBV6-5, the J call TRBJ2-7, with D perhaps TRBD1 (5 bases). V was clipped by 6 bases and J by 3 bases, with 9 bases between them. The CDR3 contains 12 residues. Germline assignment: CDR1 MNHEY and CDR2 SVGAGI. The CDR3 nucleotides read TGTGCCAGCAGGCAGGGCAGCTACGAGCAGTACGTC. Its protein is CASRQGSYEQYV.

This clone was seen only once. The chain joins TRBV3-1 (or the pseudogene TRBV3-2) to TRBJ1-6; D is uncertain. Between the trimmed V and J ends, which lost 1 base and 11 bases, there was a span of 15 bases. This CDR3 spans 15 amino acids. Germline lookup yields CDR1 LGHDT and CDR2 YNNKEL (reference sequence). The CDR3 DNA reads TGTGCCAGCAGCCAAGTTTTTGGCGGGTTGGCACCCCTCCACTTT. Translation gives CASSQVFGGLAPLHF.

This chain joins TRBV9 and TRBJ1-6, with D tentatively TRBD1 (5 bases). The length of the CDR3 is 16 residues. Per germline, CDR1 SGDLS and CDR2 YYNGEE. V was pared by 0 bases and J by 8 bases, with 15 bases between. The CDR3 loop reads CASSVGVQGRDSPLHF. The CDR3 DNA follows: TGTGCCAGCAGCGTAGGTGTGCAGGGTAGGGATTCACCCCTCCACTTT.

The gene calls are TRBV28 and TRBJ1-4; TRBD1 might be the D (6 bases). With 6 bases removed from V and 5 bases from J, the gap between germline ends came to 13 bases. The CDR3 covers 14 residues. Per the germline V gene, CDR1 is MDHEN and CDR2 is SYDVKM. The CDR3 sequence: CASSPQGMNEKLFF. CDR3 in DNA: TGTGCCAGCAGCCCACAGGGAATGAATGAAAAACTGTTTTTT.